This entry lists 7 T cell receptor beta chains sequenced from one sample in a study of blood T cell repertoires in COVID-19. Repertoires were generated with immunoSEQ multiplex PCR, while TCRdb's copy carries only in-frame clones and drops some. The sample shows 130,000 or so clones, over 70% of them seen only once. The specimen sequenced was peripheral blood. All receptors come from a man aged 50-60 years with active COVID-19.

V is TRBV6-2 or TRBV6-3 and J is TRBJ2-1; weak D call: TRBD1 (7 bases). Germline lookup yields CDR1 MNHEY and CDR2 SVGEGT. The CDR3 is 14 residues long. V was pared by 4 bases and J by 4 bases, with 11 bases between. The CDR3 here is CASSLQGRYNEQFF. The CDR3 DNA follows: TGTGCCAGCAGTTTACAGGGGAGGTACAATGAGCAGTTCTTC.

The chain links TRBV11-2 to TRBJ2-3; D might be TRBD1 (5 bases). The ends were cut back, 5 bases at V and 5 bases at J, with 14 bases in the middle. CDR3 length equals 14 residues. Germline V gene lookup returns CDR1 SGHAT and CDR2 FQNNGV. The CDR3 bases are TGTGCCAGCAGCCGGACAAACTTGGTAGATACGCAGTATTTT. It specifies CASSRTNLVDTQYF.

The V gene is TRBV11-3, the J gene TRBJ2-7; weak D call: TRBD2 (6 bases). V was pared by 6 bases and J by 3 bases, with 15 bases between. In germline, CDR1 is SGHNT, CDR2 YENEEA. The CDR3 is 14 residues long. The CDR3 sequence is CASSAAGRYYEQYF. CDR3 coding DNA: TGTGCCAGCAGTGCTGCGGGACGTTACTACGAGCAGTACTTC.

CDR3 amino acids: CASSLAVGLDGTDTQYF. The CDR3 DNA follows: TGCGCCAGCAGCTTGGCAGTCGGACTAGATGGCACAGATACGCAGTATTTT. The rearrangement links TRBV5-1 to TRBJ2-3; 7 nucleotides agree with TRBD2. Germline V gene lookup returns CDR1 SGHRS and CDR2 YFSETQ. CDR3 length: 17 residues. V lost 0 bases and J lost 1; bases outside the gene matches: 8.

As DNA, the CDR3 is TGTGCCAGCAGCAAAAAGCCGGGTCGACAAGAGACCCAGTACTTC. The encoded protein is CASSKKPGRQETQYF. The chain uses TRBV21-1 and TRBJ2-5; TRBD2, the table's D call, lacks a check against the DNA. TRBV21-1 is labeled a pseudogene. The length of the CDR3 is 15 residues.

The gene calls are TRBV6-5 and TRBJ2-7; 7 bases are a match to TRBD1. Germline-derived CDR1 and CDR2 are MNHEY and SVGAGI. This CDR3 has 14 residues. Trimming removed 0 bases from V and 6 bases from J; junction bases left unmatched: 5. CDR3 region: CASSYSLTGTEQYF. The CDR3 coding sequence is TGTGCCAGCAGTTACTCGTTGACAGGGACCGAGCAGTACTTC.

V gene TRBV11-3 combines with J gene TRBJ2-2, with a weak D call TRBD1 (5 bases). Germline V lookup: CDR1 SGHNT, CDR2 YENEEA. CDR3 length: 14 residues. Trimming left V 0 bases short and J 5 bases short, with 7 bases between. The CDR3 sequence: CASSLDRVTGELFF. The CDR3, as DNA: TGTGCCAGCAGCTTAGACAGGGTGACCGGGGAGCTGTTTTTT. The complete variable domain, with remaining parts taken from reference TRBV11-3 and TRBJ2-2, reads EAGVVQSPRYKIIEKKQPVAFWCNPISGHNTLYWYLQNLGQGPELLIRYENEEAVDDSQLPKDRFSAERLKGVDSTLKIQPAELGDSAVYLCASSLDRVTGELFFGEGSRLTVL.